These T cell receptor beta chains were read from a single sample in a study of blood T cell repertoires in COVID-19. TCRdb's table, derived via immunoSEQ multiplex PCR, lists solely in-frame clones and lacks some. The sample yields 39,000 or so clones, about four fifths seen once. Sequenced: peripheral blood. Source of these receptors: a man aged 40-49 years with active or convalescent COVID-19. Both conserved end residues are part of each CDR3. Each record gives: J gene, V gene, CDR3 protein.

TRBJ2-3 TRBV6-4 CASSEEGETDTQYF
TRBJ1-6 TRBV3-1/TRBV3-2 CASSRQGSSYNSPLHF
TRBJ1-2 TRBV7-3 CASSFYGQSYGYTF
TRBJ2-5 TRBV29-1 CSVAPTQETQYF
TRBJ2-5 TRBV14 CASSQAVTQYF
TRBJ2-7 TRBV19 CASRDPGQAQDEQYF
TRBJ2-1 TRBV18 CASSASPREQFF
TRBJ1-5 TRBV6-4 CASLPTDQPQHF
TRBJ1-2 TRBV29-1 CSVRGTAKEGYTF
TRBJ2-6 TRBV19 CASRTGTAGANVLTF
TRBJ2-2 TRBV5-1 CASSLAQQGNTGELFF
TRBJ2-5 TRBV27 CASSSLAGVRKTQYF
TRBJ1-1 TRBV10-3 CAISESGRGIATEAFF
TRBJ2-5 TRBV21-1 CASNLWKVLAGGQTETQYF
TRBJ2-7 TRBV2 CASTENRGQRWYEQYF
TRBJ2-3 TRBV7-8 CVSSPPFRDRSTDTQYF